The 3 T cell receptor beta chains below come from one sample, sequenced in a study of blood T cell repertoires in COVID-19. The table came from immunoSEQ multiplex PCR; TCRdb's copy has only in-frame clones and leaves some out. The sample has about 250,000 clones, 75% to 90% seen once; the top ten hold under 0.95%. The sample comprised peripheral blood. These receptors were taken from a man aged 30-40 years with acute or convalescent COVID-19.

The chain links TRBV6-6 to TRBJ2-1; D unclear. The CDR3 loop spans 15 amino acids. Per the germline V gene, CDR1 is MNHNY and CDR2 is SVGAGI (reference sequence). V shed 0 bases and J shed 1 base, with 7 bases lying between them. As DNA, the CDR3 is TGTGCCAGCAGTTACTCTTCCATTTCCTACAATGAGCAGTTCTTC. Encoded protein: CASSYSSISYNEQFF.

The chain uses TRBV18 and TRBJ1-2; 10 bases line up with TRBD1. V dropped 2 bases and J dropped 4; count of bases not matched to a gene: 16. CDR3 length: 19 amino acids. The germline V gene has CDR1 KGHSH and CDR2 LQKENI. CDR3 in DNA: TGTGCCAGCTCACCAACATCGACAGGGGGCTGGTTGGGTCCCTATGGCTACACCTTC. Encoded protein: CASSPTSTGGWLGPYGYTF.

The rearrangement joins TRBV18 to TRBJ2-5; D unresolved. Looked up from germline, CDR1 is KGHSH and CDR2 is LQKENI. V lost 2 bases and J 5 bases, leaving 9 bases between the germline ends. The CDR3 loop spans 13 amino acids. For the CDR3, the DNA is TGTGCCAGCTCACCAGGGCGTGGGGAGACCCAGTACTTC. Residues: CASSPGRGETQYF.